Following are 18 T cell receptor beta chains from one sample sequenced in a study of T cells and Merkel cell carcinoma outcomes. Sequenced by immunoSEQ multiplex PCR; TCRdb stores in-frame clones only, minus some. The sample has over a thousand clones; 70% to 90% are singletons. The sample comprised tumor tissue from Merkel cell carcinoma. These TCRs come from a human donor with Merkel cell carcinoma.

This rearrangement joins TRBV18 to TRBJ2-3; the D gene could be TRBD1 or TRBD2 (6 bases each). Trimming took off 5 bases at V and 4 bases at J, with 16 bases between the two ends. Germline-derived CDR1 and CDR2 are KGHSH and LQKENI. The length of the CDR3 is 15 residues. This chain's CDR3 is CASSGTQGGADTQYF. CDR3 in DNA: TGTGCCAGCTCAGGGACACAGGGAGGAGCAGATACGCAGTATTTT. Using reference TRBV18 and TRBJ2-3 for the parts outside the CDR3, the full variable domain is NAGVMQNPRHLVRRRGQEARLRCSPMKGHSHVYWYRQLPEEGLKFMVYLQKENIIDESGMPKERFSAEFPKEGPSILRIQQVVRGDSAAYFCASSGTQGGADTQYFGPGTRLTVL.

This sequence joins TRBV7-6 and TRBJ2-7; a possible D gene is TRBD1 (5 bases). The V end was cut by 2 bases, the J end by 3 bases, with 11 bases between. The V gene's germline CDR1 is SGHVS and CDR2 FNYEAQ. This CDR3 is 14 amino acids long. CDR3 sequence (DNA): TGTGCCAGCAGCTTAAGGGGCTGGGACTACGAGCAGTACTTC. Its translation is CASSLRGWDYEQYF.

The rearrangement uses TRBV6-5 and TRBJ2-5; unclear D gene. V was cut by 6 bases and J by 7 bases, with 12 bases left in between. CDR1 and CDR2 (germline): MNHEY, SVGAGI. This CDR3 is built from 12 residues. CDR3 bases: TGTGCCAGCAGCCCCCTAAAGGGGACCCAGTACTTC. Its protein product is CASSPLKGTQYF.

CDR3 protein: CASRSRADSSYEQYF. The CDR3 DNA is TGTGCCAGCAGATCCCGGGCGGACAGCTCCTACGAGCAGTACTTC. The gene calls are TRBV6-5 and TRBJ2-7; D perhaps matches TRBD1 (6 bases). The germline V and J ends were trimmed by 6 bases and 0 bases, with 15 bases remaining between them. Germline CDR1 and CDR2: MNHEY and SVGAGI. CDR3 length equals 15 residues.

V and J are TRBV10-3 and TRBJ2-3; 16 nucleotides line up with TRBD2. This CDR3 is built from 17 residues. V gave up 8 bases and J gave up 1 base; unmatched junction bases: 6. Germline-derived CDR1 and CDR2 are ENHRY and SYGVKD. The CDR3 DNA is TGTGCCATCGGGCGAGGGACTAGCGGGGGGGGCACAGATACGCAGTATTTT. Residues: CAIGRGTSGGGTDTQYF.

This sequence joins TRBV29-1 and TRBJ1-2; 11 nucleotides agree with TRBD1. CDR1 is SQVTM and CDR2 is ANQGSEA in the germline V gene. V dropped 4 bases and J dropped 8; count of bases not matched to a gene: 6. This CDR3 is built from 13 residues. The CDR3 DNA sequence: TGCAGCGTTGTCCGGACAGGGGGCGCCGGCTACACCTTC. Its translation is CSVVRTGGAGYTF.

V is TRBV5-1 and J is TRBJ2-7; D is perhaps TRBD1 (6 bases). With 0 bases removed from V and 3 bases from J, the gap between germline ends came to 13 bases. This CDR3 region has 15 residues. The germline V gene encodes CDR1 SGHRS and CDR2 YFSETQ. CDR3 protein: CASSLAGALLYEQYF. CDR3 nucleotides: TGCGCCAGCAGCTTGGCAGGGGCGCTACTCTACGAGCAGTACTTC.

The chain joins TRBV5-1 to TRBJ2-7; perhaps TRBD2 as D (6 bases). V was pared by 5 bases and J by 1 base, with 16 bases between. Germline values: CDR1 SGHRS, CDR2 YFSETQ. This CDR3 contains 15 residues. In DNA form, the CDR3 reads TGCGCCAGCAGTTGGGTCGGGGGTCCGTCCTACGAGCAGTACTTC. It is translated as CASSWVGGPSYEQYF.

The chain uses TRBV6-1 and TRBJ2-2; TRBD1 aligns across 9 bases. The CDR3 spans 15 residues. CDR1 and CDR2 from the germline V gene are MNHNS and SASEGT. V was pared by 5 bases and J by 7 bases, with 8 bases of the junction left unmatched. CDR3 nucleotides: TGTGCCAGCAGTCCCAACAGGGGGCTCGGCGGGGAGCTGTTTTTT. Its protein is CASSPNRGLGGELFF.

The gene calls are TRBV5-6 and TRBJ2-1, with 8 bases that match TRBD2. The CDR3 has 15 amino acids. Germline trimming cut 3 bases from V and 0 bases from J; bases unmatched to any gene: 2. The germline V gene encodes CDR1 SGHDT and CDR2 YYEEEE. CDR3 region: CASSSGTSSYNEQFF. CDR3 DNA sequence: TGTGCCAGCAGCTCCGGGACTAGCTCCTACAATGAGCAGTTCTTC.

V usage is TRBV11-2 and J usage is TRBJ1-3; no clear D gene. With 6 bases removed from V and 3 bases from J, the gap between germline ends came to 12 bases. Germline-derived CDR1 and CDR2 are SGHAT and FQNNGV. This CDR3 has 14 residues. CDR3 in amino acids: CASRPPGNGNTIYF. The DNA for the CDR3 is TGTGCCAGCAGACCGCCAGGCAATGGAAACACCATATATTTT.

This rearrangement joins TRBV4-3 to TRBJ1-2; no clear D. Trimming stripped 0 bases from V and 10 bases from J, with 9 bases between. In germline, CDR1 is LGHNA, CDR2 YSLEER. This CDR3 contains 12 residues. CDR3 sequence (DNA): TGCGCCAGCAGCCAAGATGGGTTAGTCTACACCTTC. Protein product: CASSQDGLVYTF.

This clone is deemed large. The DNA of the CDR3 is TGTGCCAGCAGCTCCGGGTGGGGAGCAACTAATGAAAAACTGTTTTTT. Translation gives CASSSGWGATNEKLFF. The chain couples TRBV11-2 to TRBJ1-4; no clear D gene. Trimming removed 4 bases at V and 0 bases at J, with 12 bases between. The CDR3 runs to 16 residues. Germline-derived CDR1 and CDR2 are SGHAT and FQNNGV. The complete variable domain, with remaining parts taken from reference TRBV11-2 and TRBJ1-4, reads EAGVAQSPRYKIIEKRQSVAFWCNPISGHATLYWYQQILGQGPKLLIQFQNNGVVDDSQLPKDRFSAERLKGVDSTLKIQPAKLEDSAVYLCASSSGWGATNEKLFFGSGTQLSVL.

V is TRBV11-2 and J is TRBJ2-3; the match to TRBD2 covers 8 bases. The V gene end was trimmed by 1 base and the J gene end by 2 bases; junction bases not matched to a gene: 5. Germline V gene lookup returns CDR1 SGHAT and CDR2 FQNNGV. The CDR3 runs to 16 residues. This CDR3 reads CASSLGRAGVTDTQYF. The DNA for the CDR3 is TGTGCCAGCAGCTTAGGCCGAGCGGGGGTCACAGATACGCAGTATTTT.

The chain employs TRBV2 and TRBJ2-5, with 8 bases fitting TRBD2. Germline V CDR1 and CDR2: SNHLY, FYNNEI. The CDR3 loop spans 17 amino acids. The J segment lost 4 bases and the V segment lost 6 bases, leaving 16 bases of the junction unmatched. The CDR3 reads CASSSDGGGGIGETQYF. CDR3 bases: TGTGCCAGCAGCTCAGATGGGGGCGGGGGGATAGGAGAGACCCAGTACTTC. Filled out from reference TRBV2 and TRBJ2-5, the complete variable domain reads EPEVTQTPSHQVTQMGQEVILRCVPISNHLYFYWYRQILGQKVEFLVSFYNNEISEKSEIFDDQFSVERPDGSNFTLKIRSTKLEDSAMYFCASSSDGGGGIGETQYFGPGTRLLVL.

This clone has just one count. V is TRBV5-1 and J is TRBJ2-3; perhaps TRBD2 as D (5 bases). This CDR3 is 15 amino acids long. Trimming took 5 bases from V and 0 from J, leaving 13 bases between them. Germline assignment: CDR1 SGHRS and CDR2 YFSETQ. Here the CDR3 DNA reads TGCGCCAGCAGAGTTAGAGGGTCTAGCACAGATACGCAGTATTTT. It yields the protein CASRVRGSSTDTQYF.

This clone was detected only a few times. The gene calls are TRBV15 and TRBJ1-5; no firm D call. Trimming took off 2 bases at V and 8 bases at J, with 7 bases between the two ends. The CDR3 is 12 residues long. In germline, CDR1 is LNHNV, CDR2 YYDKDF (reference sequence). The CDR3 bases are TGTGCCACCAGCAGACCCCACGAGCCCCAGCATTTT. It codes for CATSRPHEPQHF.

This chain connects TRBV7-8 to TRBJ1-3; D gene unclear. This CDR3 has 14 residues. V was pared by 5 bases and J by 5 bases, with 13 bases between. Looked up from germline, CDR1 is SGHVS and CDR2 is FQNEAQ. The CDR3 nucleotides are TGTGCCAGCAGCCCCCCGGGCGGGAGAAACACCATATATTTT. It encodes CASSPPGGRNTIYF.